This section outlines one TCR beta chain sequence together with its context. The junction does not match germline at one end; this may be a read error. The record originates from a study of control samples from healthy donors and cancer patients. Germline V lookup: CDR1 LNHDA, CDR2 SQIVND (reference sequence). The CDR3 consists of 15 residues. Repertoires were generated with immunoSEQ multiplex PCR, while TCRdb's copy carries only in-frame clones and drops some. The top ten hold approximately 5.7% of the sample, which has over 150,000 clones, roughly 94% seen once. The chain joins TRBV19 to TRBJ1-5, with a weak D call TRBD1 (5 bases). The sequencing sample was made of blood. This clonotype originated in a man aged 35 to 55 in good health. CDR3 sequence (DNA): TGTGCGAGTAGTGGGACGGGTTATAGCAATCAGCCCCAGCATTTT. Its translation is CASSGTGYSNQPQHF.